The 10 T cell receptor beta chains given below trace back to one sample, sequenced in a study of shared clonotypes between healthy human individuals. Libraries were prepared by immunoSEQ multiplex PCR; TCRdb keeps only in-frame clonotypes and omits some of them. The repertoire holds 2,500,000 or so clones, just under 95% seen once, with approximately 0.41% in the top ten. What was sequenced was naive CD4+ T cells from PBMCs. Documented subset: CD45RA+ positively selected. These receptors were collected from a man aged 18 to 35 in good health. Some clones in this sample may be carry-over from other donors' samples.

The J gene is TRBJ2-2, the V gene TRBV11-3, with 9 nucleotides matching TRBD2. The germline V gene encodes CDR1 SGHNT and CDR2 YENEEA. This CDR3 spans 15 amino acids. Losses at the gene ends were 5 bases for V and 7 bases for J; bases not matched to a gene: 8. DNA for the CDR3: TGTGCCAGCAGCCCGACGGCGGGAGGGTACGGGGAGCTGTTTTTT. It translates to CASSPTAGGYGELFF. The full variable domain, completed using reference TRBV11-3 and TRBJ2-2, is EAGVVQSPRYKIIEKKQPVAFWCNPISGHNTLYWYLQNLGQGPELLIRYENEEAVDDSQLPKDRFSAERLKGVDSTLKIQPAELGDSAVYLCASSPTAGGYGELFFGEGSRLTVL.

This chain connects TRBV7-9 to TRBJ2-7; perhaps TRBD1 as D (6 bases). The CDR3 consists of 13 residues. V dropped 5 bases and J dropped 9 bases, with 17 bases sitting between them. The germline V gene has CDR1 SEHNR and CDR2 FQNEAQ (reference sequence). The DNA for the CDR3 is TGTGCCAGCAGCACGACAGGACCTACGGTGCAGTACTTC. It yields the protein CASSTTGPTVQYF.

V usage is TRBV27 and J usage is TRBJ1-6, with no clear D. V gave up 7 bases and J gave up 4 bases, with 14 bases separating them. This CDR3 has 15 amino acids. Germline V gene sequence: CDR1 MNHEY, CDR2 SMNVEV (reference sequence). CDR3 sequence reads: CASTLVGQYNSPLHF. The CDR3 DNA is TGTGCCAGCACCCTGGTCGGGCAGTATAATTCACCCCTCCACTTT.

The chain recombines TRBV28 with TRBJ2-1; D perhaps matches TRBD2 (6 bases). This CDR3 region has 20 residues. Germline V gene sequence: CDR1 MDHEN, CDR2 SYDVKM. Trimming took 6 bases from V and 4 from J, leaving 31 bases between them. CDR3 nucleotide sequence: TGTGCCAGCAGCCCCAATCCGGGCTCGTCGGGGGATAGCGCTTACAATGAGCAGTTCTTC. It is translated as CASSPNPGSSGDSAYNEQFF.

The V call is TRBV28, the J call TRBJ2-2, with D possibly being TRBD1 (6 bases). V lost 7 bases and J 4 bases, leaving 16 bases between the germline ends. The CDR3 extends over 15 amino acids. CDR1 is MDHEN, CDR2 SYDVKM, per germline. The chain's CDR3 is CASTVRGYGTGELFF. CDR3 nucleotides: TGTGCCAGCACCGTAAGGGGGTACGGCACCGGGGAGCTGTTTTTT. Based on the CDR3 plus reference TRBV28 and TRBJ2-2, the full variable domain is DVKVTQSSRYLVKRTGEKVFLECVQDMDHENMFWYRQDPGLGLRLIYFSYDVKMKEKGDIPEGYSVSREKKERFSLILESASTNQTSMYLCASTVRGYGTGELFFGEGSRLTVL.

This clone was counted a single time. J is TRBJ2-2 and V is TRBV6-5, with TRBD2 identical over 7 bases. This CDR3 comprises 15 residues. The V segment lost 6 bases and the J segment 5 bases; nucleotides outside the gene matches: 9. Germline V gene data show CDR1 as MNHEY and CDR2 as SVGAGI. CDR3 in DNA: TGTGCCAGCAGGAACGCGGGGGTTTCGACCGGGGAGCTGTTTTTT. Its protein is CASRNAGVSTGELFF.

The chain uses TRBV7-8 and TRBJ1-2, with D tentatively TRBD1 (6 bases). V gave up 5 bases and J gave up 3 bases, with 13 bases separating them. Germline lookup yields CDR1 SGHVS and CDR2 FQNEAQ. The CDR3 totals 14 residues. The DNA of the CDR3 is TGTGCCAGCAGCCCCACAGGGATTCACTATGGCTACACCTTC. It encodes CASSPTGIHYGYTF.

The sample holds one count of this clone. This rearrangement joins TRBV28 to TRBJ2-7; no clear D gene. Per germline, CDR1 MDHEN and CDR2 SYDVKM. The CDR3 has 18 residues. Trimming shortened V by 3 bases and J by 0 bases, and 21 bases separated the two germline ends. CDR3 loop: CASSLSHTEYLYSYEQYF. In nucleotides, the CDR3 is TGTGCCAGCAGTTTGAGTCACACCGAGTATTTATACTCCTACGAGCAGTACTTC.

The chain joins TRBV6-6 to TRBJ2-7; TRBD2 aligns across 11 bases. V shed 2 bases and J 1 base; nucleotides not matched to a gene: 4. This CDR3 has 16 residues. CDR1 is MNHNY, CDR2 SVGAGI, per germline (reference sequence). CDR3 sequence: CASSYRGTSGSYEQYF. DNA of the CDR3: TGTGCCAGCAGTTACCGCGGGACTAGCGGTTCCTACGAGCAGTACTTC.

This chain uses TRBV7-8 with TRBJ2-3; the match to TRBD1 covers 9 bases. CDR1 and CDR2 (germline): SGHVS, FQNEAQ. Trimming took 6 bases from V and 3 from J; bases not matched to a gene: 16. The CDR3 consists of 18 residues. Written as DNA, the CDR3 is TGTGCCAGCAGACAGCCATTGGGACGGACAGGGGCGACAGATACGCAGTATTTT. It specifies CASRQPLGRTGATDTQYF.